This T cell receptor beta chain is drawn from a study of blood T cell repertoires in COVID-19. Looking at the study overall: Samples came from the United States, Italy and Spain, spanning acute and convalescent COVID-19.

The CDR3 consists of 13 residues. Germline V gives CDR1 SEHNR, CDR2 FQNEAQ (reference sequence). Trimming took 4 bases from V and 7 from J, leaving 13 bases between them. How the authors handled the data: Estimation of nucleated cell counts was performed using reference gene primer amplification. Data came from immunoSEQ multiplex PCR; TCRdb stores just in-frame clones and leaves some out. V, J and clone size are taken as reported in that table, and D and trimming were inferred from the DNA itself. This table has 170,000 or so clones, around 86% appearing once. Specimen: peripheral blood. This receptor was obtained from a man between 60 and 75 years old with COVID-19, enrolled during active disease. The chain uses TRBV7-9 and TRBJ1-1; perhaps TRBD1 as D (6 bases). This chain's CDR3 is CASSSRGGHEAFF. The CDR3 DNA reads TGTGCCAGCAGCTCGAGGGGGGGCCATGAAGCTTTCTTT.